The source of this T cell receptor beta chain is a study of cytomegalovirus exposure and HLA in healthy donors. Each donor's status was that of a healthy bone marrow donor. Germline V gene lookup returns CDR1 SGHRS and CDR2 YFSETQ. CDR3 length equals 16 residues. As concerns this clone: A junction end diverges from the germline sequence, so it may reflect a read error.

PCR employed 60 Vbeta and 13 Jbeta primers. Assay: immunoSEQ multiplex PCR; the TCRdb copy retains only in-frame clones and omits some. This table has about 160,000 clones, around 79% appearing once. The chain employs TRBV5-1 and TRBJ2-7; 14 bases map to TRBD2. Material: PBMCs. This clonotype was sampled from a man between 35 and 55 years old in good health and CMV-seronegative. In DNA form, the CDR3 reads TGCGCCAGCAGCCCGGAGACTAGCGGGAGGGCCTACGGGCAGTACTTC. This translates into CASSPETSGRAYGQYF.